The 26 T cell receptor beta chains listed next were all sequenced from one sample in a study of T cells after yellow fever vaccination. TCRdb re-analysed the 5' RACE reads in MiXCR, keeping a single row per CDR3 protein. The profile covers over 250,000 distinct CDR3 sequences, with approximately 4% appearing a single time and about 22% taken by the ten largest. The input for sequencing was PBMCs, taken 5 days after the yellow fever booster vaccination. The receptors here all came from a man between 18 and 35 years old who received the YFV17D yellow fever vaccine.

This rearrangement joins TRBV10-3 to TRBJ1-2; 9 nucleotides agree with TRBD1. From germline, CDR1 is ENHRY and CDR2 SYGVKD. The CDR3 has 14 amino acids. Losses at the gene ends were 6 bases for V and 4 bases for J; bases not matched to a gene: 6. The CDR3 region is CAIREVTGGYGYTF. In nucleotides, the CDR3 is TGTGCCATCAGAGAAGTGACAGGGGGCTATGGCTACACCTTC.

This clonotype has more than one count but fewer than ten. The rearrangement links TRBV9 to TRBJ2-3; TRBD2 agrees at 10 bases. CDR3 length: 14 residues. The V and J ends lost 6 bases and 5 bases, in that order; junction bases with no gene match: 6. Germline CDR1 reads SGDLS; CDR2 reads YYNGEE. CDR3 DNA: TGTGCCAGCAAAAGCGGGGGGGAGAGAGATACGCAGTATTTT. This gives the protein CASKSGGERDTQYF.

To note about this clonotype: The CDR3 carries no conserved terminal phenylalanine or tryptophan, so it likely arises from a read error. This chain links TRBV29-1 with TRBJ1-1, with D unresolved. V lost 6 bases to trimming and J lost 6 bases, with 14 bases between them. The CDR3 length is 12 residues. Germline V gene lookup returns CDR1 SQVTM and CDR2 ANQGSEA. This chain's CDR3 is CSVAPAGAEAFL. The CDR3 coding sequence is TGCAGCGTCGCCCCCGCAGGCGCTGAAGCTTTCCTT.

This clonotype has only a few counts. In nucleotides, the CDR3 is TGTGCCAGCCTGGCCGGCGGCTATGGCTACACCTTC. It codes for CASLAGGYGYTF. The chain is built from TRBV6-6 and TRBJ1-2; unclear D gene. Trimming pared 8 bases from V and 4 bases from J, leaving 11 bases between. The CDR3 length is 12 residues. CDR1 MNHNY and CDR2 SVGAGI come from the germline V gene (reference sequence).

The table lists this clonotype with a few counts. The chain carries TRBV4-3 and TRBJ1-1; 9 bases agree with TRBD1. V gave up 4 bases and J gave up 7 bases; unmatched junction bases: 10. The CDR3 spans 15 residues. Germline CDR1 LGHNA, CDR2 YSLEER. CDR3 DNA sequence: TGCGCCAGCAGCCCGATCGGACAGGGGTTGTTTGAAGCTTTCTTT. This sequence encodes CASSPIGQGLFEAFF.

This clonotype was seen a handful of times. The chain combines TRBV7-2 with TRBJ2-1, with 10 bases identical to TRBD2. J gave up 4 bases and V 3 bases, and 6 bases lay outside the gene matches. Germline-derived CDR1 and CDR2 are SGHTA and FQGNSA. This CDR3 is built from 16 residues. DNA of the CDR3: TGTGCCAGCAGCTTCGAAGCGGGGGGGCCTTACAATGAGCAGTTCTTC. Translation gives CASSFEAGGPYNEQFF.

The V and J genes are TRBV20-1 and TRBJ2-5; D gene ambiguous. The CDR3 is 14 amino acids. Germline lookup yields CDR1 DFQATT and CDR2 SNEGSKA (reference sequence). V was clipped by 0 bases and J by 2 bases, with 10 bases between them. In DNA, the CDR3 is TGCAGTGCTAGAGAGGCCAGCCGTCAAGAGACCCAGTACTTC. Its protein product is CSAREASRQETQYF.

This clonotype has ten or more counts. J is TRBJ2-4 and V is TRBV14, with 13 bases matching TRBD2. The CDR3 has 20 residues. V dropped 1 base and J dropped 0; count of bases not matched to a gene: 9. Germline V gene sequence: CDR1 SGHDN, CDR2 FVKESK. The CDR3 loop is CASSQAPGLAGPSAKNIQYF. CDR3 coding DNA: TGTGCCAGCAGCCAAGCTCCGGGACTAGCGGGGCCGTCAGCCAAAAACATTCAGTACTTC.

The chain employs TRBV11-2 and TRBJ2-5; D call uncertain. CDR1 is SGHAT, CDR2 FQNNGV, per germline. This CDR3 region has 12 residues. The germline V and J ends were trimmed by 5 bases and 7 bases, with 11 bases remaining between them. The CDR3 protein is CASSPESGTQYF. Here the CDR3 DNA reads TGTGCCAGCAGCCCCGAGAGTGGGACCCAGTACTTC.

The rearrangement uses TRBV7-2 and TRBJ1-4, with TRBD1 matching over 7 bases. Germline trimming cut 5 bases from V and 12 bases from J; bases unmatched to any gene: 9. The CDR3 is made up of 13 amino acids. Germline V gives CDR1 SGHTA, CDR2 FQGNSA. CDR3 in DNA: TGTGCCAGCAGCCGTATAACAGGGGATGAACTGTTTTTT. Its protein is CASSRITGDELFF.

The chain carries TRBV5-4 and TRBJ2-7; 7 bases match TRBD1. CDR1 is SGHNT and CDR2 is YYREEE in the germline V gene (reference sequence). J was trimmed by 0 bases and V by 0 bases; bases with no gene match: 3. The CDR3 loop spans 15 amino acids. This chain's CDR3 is CASSLGGQSSYEQYV. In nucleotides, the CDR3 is TGTGCCAGCAGCTTGGGGGGACAGAGCTCCTACGAGCAGTACGTC.

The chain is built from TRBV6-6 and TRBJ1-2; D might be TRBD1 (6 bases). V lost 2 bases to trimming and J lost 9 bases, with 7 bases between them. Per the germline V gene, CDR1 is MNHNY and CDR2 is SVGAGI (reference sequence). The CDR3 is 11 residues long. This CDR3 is CASSYRDSYTF. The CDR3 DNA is TGTGCCAGCAGTTACAGGGACAGCTACACCTTC.

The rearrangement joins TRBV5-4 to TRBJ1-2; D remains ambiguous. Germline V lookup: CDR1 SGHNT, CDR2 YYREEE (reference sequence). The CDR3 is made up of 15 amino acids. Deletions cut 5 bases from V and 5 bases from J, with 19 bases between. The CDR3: CASRRITSKEYGYTF. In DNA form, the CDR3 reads TGTGCCAGCAGGCGGATAACCTCCAAAGAATATGGCTACACCTTC.

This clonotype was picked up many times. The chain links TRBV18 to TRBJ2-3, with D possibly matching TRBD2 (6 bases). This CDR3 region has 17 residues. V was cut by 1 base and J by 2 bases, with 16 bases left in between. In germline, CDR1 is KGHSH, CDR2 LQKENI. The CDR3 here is CASSPHVAGGTTDTQYF. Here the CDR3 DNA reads TGTGCCAGCTCACCACACGTAGCAGGAGGGACCACAGATACGCAGTATTTT.

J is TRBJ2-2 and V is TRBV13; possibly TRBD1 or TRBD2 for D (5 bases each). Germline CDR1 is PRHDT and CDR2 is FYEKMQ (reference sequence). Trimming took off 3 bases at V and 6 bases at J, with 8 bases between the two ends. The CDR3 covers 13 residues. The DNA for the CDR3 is TGTGCCAGCAGCTTCGGGGACCCCGGGGAGCTGTTTTTT. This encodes CASSFGDPGELFF.

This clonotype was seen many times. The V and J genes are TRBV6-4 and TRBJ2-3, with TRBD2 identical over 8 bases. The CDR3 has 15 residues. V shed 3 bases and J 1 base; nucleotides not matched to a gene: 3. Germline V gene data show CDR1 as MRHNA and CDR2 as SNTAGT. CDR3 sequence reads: CASSEGSGGTDTQYF. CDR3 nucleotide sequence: TGTGCCAGCAGTGAGGGTAGCGGGGGCACAGATACGCAGTATTTT.

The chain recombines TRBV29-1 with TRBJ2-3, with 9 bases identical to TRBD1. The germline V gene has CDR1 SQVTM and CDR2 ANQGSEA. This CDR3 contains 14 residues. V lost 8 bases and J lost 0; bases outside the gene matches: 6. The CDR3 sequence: CSLRGTGSTDTQYF. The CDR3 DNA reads TGCAGCTTGCGAGGGACAGGGAGCACAGATACGCAGTATTTT.

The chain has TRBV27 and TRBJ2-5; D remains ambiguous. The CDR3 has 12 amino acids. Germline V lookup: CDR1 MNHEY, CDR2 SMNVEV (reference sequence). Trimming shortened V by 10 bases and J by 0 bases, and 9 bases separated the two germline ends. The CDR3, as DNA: TGTGCCACCTCGCTGGACCAAGAGACCCAGTACTTC. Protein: CATSLDQETQYF.

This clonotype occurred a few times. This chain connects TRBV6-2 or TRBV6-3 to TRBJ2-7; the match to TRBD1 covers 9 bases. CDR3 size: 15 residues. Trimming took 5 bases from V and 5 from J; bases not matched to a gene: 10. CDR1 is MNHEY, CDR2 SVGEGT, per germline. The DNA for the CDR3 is TGTGCCAGCAGTAGGGGACAGGGCGGATTTGACGAGCAGTACTTC. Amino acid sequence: CASSRGQGGFDEQYF.

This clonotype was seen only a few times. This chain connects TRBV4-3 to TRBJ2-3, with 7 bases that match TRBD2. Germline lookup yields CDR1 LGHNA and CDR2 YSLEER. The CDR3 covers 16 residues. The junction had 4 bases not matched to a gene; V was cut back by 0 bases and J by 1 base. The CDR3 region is CASSQDRSGGTDTQYF. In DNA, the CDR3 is TGCGCCAGCAGCCAAGATCGCAGCGGGGGCACAGATACGCAGTATTTT.

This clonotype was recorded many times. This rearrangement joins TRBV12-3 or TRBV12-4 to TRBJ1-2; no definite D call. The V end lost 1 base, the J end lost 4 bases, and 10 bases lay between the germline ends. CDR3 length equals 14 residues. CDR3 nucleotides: TGTGCCAGCAGTTTAGAGTACGGCGTCTATGGCTACACCTTC. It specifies CASSLEYGVYGYTF.

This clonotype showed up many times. CDR3 region: CASSLDGFQETQYF. CDR3 DNA sequence: TGCGCCAGCAGCTTGGACGGTTTCCAAGAGACCCAGTACTTC. The J gene is TRBJ2-5, the V gene TRBV5-1; D remains ambiguous. The CDR3 covers 14 residues. V gave up 0 bases and J gave up 1 base, with 7 bases separating them. Germline values: CDR1 SGHRS, CDR2 YFSETQ.

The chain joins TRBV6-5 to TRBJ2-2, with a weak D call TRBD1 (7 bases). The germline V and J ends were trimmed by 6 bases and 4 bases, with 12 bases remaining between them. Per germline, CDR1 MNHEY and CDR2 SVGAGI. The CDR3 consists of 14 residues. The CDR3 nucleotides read TGTGCCAGCAGGTACAGGGGAGGCACCGGGGAGCTGTTTTTT. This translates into CASRYRGGTGELFF.

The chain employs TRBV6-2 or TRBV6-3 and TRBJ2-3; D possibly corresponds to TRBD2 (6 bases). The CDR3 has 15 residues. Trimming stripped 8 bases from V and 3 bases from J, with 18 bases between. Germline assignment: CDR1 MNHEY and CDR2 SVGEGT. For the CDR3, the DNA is TGTGCCAGCTCCCACCCGGGGGAGCTTACAGATACGCAGTATTTT. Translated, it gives CASSHPGELTDTQYF.

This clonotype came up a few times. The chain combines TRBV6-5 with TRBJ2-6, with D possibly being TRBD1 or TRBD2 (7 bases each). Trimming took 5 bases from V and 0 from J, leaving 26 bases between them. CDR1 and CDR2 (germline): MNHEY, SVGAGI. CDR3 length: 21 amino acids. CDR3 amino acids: CASSGIDWATGDYSGANVLTF. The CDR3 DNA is TGTGCCAGCAGTGGCATAGATTGGGCTACAGGGGACTACTCTGGGGCCAACGTCCTGACTTTC.

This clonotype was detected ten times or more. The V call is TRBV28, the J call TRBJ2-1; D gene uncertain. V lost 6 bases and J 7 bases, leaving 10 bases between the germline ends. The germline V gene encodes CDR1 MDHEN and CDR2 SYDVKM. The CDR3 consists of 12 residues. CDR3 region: CASRAPGNEQFF. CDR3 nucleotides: TGTGCCAGCAGGGCCCCGGGTAATGAGCAGTTCTTC.